This is a list of T cell receptor beta chains from one sample in a study of T cell changes during pregnancy in multiple sclerosis. TCRdb keeps only in-frame clones here, not all; method: immunoSEQ multiplex PCR. This sample has approximately 39,000 clones; around 90% occur once, and the top ten carry around 0.52%. The sequencing used CD4+ T cells from peripheral blood mononuclear cells, collected in the second trimester of pregnancy. These receptors all come from a female donor with multiple sclerosis, enrolled in a pregnancy study. Both conserved end residues are part of each CDR3. A D gene is named only where the DNA matches it firmly. Clone size is not always given. Where it is, it says once, few, many or a class for expanded clones.

>TRBJ2-1|-|TRBV4-3|16|-
TGCGCCAGCAGCCAAGACCTAGTTGGGTCCTACAATGAGCAGTTCTTC
CASSQDLVGSYNEQFF
>TRBJ2-7|TRBD2|TRBV19|15|-
TGTGCCAGTAGTAGGTTTGGACTAGCCTCCTACGAGCAGTACTTC
CASSRFGLASYEQYF
>TRBJ2-2|-|TRBV7-3|17|-
TGTGCCAGCAGCTTAAACGGGCGGAGGGCCCTGACCGGGGAGCTGTTTTTT
CASSLNGRRALTGELFF
>TRBJ2-7|TRBD2|TRBV28|13|-
TGTGCCAGCAGTTTATCCGTGGGAGGGGAGCAGTACTTC
CASSLSVGGEQYF
>TRBJ2-1|TRBD2|TRBV18|17|-
TGTGCCAGCTCACCACTTGAACTAGCGGGAGTGAGGAATGAGCAGTTCTTC
CASSPLELAGVRNEQFF
>TRBJ2-3|TRBD1|TRBV11-2|16|-
TGTGCCAGCAGCTTATTTGGGACAGGGGTCGCAGATACGCAGTATTTT
CASSLFGTGVADTQYF
>TRBJ2-1|TRBD2|TRBV5-1|15|once
TGCGCCAGCAGCTTGAGCGGGGTCACCTACAATGAGCAGTTCTTC
CASSLSGVTYNEQFF
>TRBJ2-1|-|TRBV29-1|13|-
TGCAGCGTGGCGGGGCTCTCCTACAATGAGCAGTTCTTC
CSVAGLSYNEQFF
>TRBJ1-3|-|TRBV4-3|16|-
TGCGCCAGCAGCCAAGATTGGCAGGGGCTGTCAAACACCATATATTTT
CASSQDWQGLSNTIYF
>TRBJ2-7|-|TRBV5-1|14|-
TGCGCCAGCAGCTCGCTACAGGGTGCCTACGAGCAGTACTTC
CASSSLQGAYEQYF
>TRBJ1-3|TRBD1|TRBV29-1|14|-
TGCAGCGTTGGACAGGGGGCGAGTGGAAACACCATATATTTT
CSVGQGASGNTIYF
>TRBJ2-6|-|TRBV5-5|15|-
TGTGCCAGCAGCCCCAGGTCGATCGGGGCCAACGTCCTGACTTTC
CASSPRSIGANVLTF
>TRBJ2-2|-|TRBV19|13|-
TGTGCCAGTAGTATTCCGGACACCGGTTCGCTGTTTTTT
CASSIPDTGSLFF
>TRBJ1-5|-|TRBV9|15|-
TGTGCCAGCAGCGCCGGTGAACCAAGCAATCAGCCCCAGCATTTT
CASSAGEPSNQPQHF
>TRBJ2-1|TRBD2|TRBV18|15|-
TGTGCCAGCTCATCGGGACTAGCGGTGAACAATGAGCAGTTCTTC
CASSSGLAVNNEQFF
>TRBJ2-1|-|TRBV2|14|-
TGTGCCAGCAGTGAAATAGGCGGGAACAATGAGCAGTTCTTC
CASSEIGGNNEQFF
>TRBJ1-1|-|TRBV21-1|14|-
TGTGCCAGCAGCAACCTAAGGCACAGGCTTGAAGCTTTCTTT
CASSNLRHRLEAFF
>TRBJ1-3|-|TRBV18|14|-
TGTGCCAGCTCACCTGGAGGGGTTGGAAACACCATATATTTT
CASSPGGVGNTIYF
>TRBJ1-2|TRBD1|TRBV19|14|once
TGTGCCAGTAGTATGGGACAGGGGAACTATGGCTACACCTTC
CASSMGQGNYGYTF
>TRBJ2-5|TRBD1|TRBV28|14|-
TGTGCCAGCAGTCCACAGGGGGCTAGGGAGACCCAGTACTTC
CASSPQGARETQYF
>TRBJ1-1|-|TRBV28|17|-
TGTGCCAGCAGTTTGGGGTGGACAGTCCCCATGAACACTGAAGCTTTCTTT
CASSLGWTVPMNTEAFF
>TRBJ1-5|-|TRBV28|13|-
TGTGCCAGCAGTTTAGTAAGCAATCAGCCCCAGCATTTT
CASSLVSNQPQHF
>TRBJ2-1|TRBD2|TRBV5-1|15|-
TGCGCCAGCAGCTTGGAACTAGCGGGAGAGAGGGAGCAGTTCTTC
CASSLELAGEREQFF
>TRBJ1-1|-|TRBV5-8|15|-
TGTGCCAGCAGCTTGAGAACAGGGAGGAACACTGAAGCTTTCTTT
CASSLRTGRNTEAFF
>TRBJ2-7|TRBD1|TRBV7-2|13|few
TGTGCCAGCAGCCGGGACAGAGGCGGCGAGCAGTACTTC
CASSRDRGGEQYF
>TRBJ1-5|TRBD1|TRBV19|18|-
TGTGCCAGTACTTCCCTGGGACAGGGGGTTGGTGGCAATCAGCCCCAGCATTTT
CASTSLGQGVGGNQPQHF
>TRBJ1-4|-|TRBV30|11|-
TGTGCCTGGACGCGGGGGGAAAAACTGTTTTTT
CAWTRGEKLFF
>TRBJ2-2|TRBD2|TRBV11-3|17|-
TGTGCCAGCAGCTTCCTACCCGGGACTAGAGGAACCGGGGAGCTGTTTTTT
CASSFLPGTRGTGELFF
>TRBJ1-2|-|TRBV28|11|-
TGTGCCAGCGGATCTGGAGGGGGCTACACCTTC
CASGSGGGYTF
>TRBJ2-3|-|TRBV6-9|18|-
TGTGCCAGCAGGAAACTAAAGGACAGATCTTTAAGCACAGATACGCAGTATTTT
CASRKLKDRSLSTDTQYF
>TRBJ1-1|TRBD1|TRBV28|15|-
TGTGCCAGCAGGGGACAGGGCGGTATAGGCACTGAAGCTTTCTTT
CASRGQGGIGTEAFF